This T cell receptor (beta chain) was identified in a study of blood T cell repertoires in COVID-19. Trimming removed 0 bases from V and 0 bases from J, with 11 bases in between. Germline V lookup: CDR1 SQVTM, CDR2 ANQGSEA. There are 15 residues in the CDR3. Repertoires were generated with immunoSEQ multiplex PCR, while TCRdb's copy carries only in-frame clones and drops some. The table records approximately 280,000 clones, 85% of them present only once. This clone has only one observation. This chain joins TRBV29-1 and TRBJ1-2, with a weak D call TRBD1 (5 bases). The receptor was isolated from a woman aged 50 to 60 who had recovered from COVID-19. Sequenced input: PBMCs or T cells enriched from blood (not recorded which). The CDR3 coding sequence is TGCAGCGTTGAAGATCGTAGGGGCACTAACTATGGCTACACCTTC. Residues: CSVEDRRGTNYGYTF.